This T cell receptor (beta chain) comes out of a study of identical twins. J gave up 5 bases and V 0 bases, and 5 bases lay outside the gene matches. This CDR3 comprises 16 residues. MiXCR, applied by TCRdb to the 5' RACE reads, yields one record per CDR3 protein. Here the sample spans 400,000 to 550,000 distinct CDR3 sequences, approximately 22% being singletons. The sample also formed part of further work on T cells expressing NK-cell markers. That paper states: Repertoires of TCR beta were obtained from T cells sorted as CD3+CD56+NKG2C+, CD3+CD56+NKG2C- and CD3+CD56-NKG2C+. No clear determination of HCMV specificity was made for expanded NKG2C+ T cell clones.

Material for sequencing was CD4+ T cells sorted from blood. The origin of this receptor is a woman aged 18 to 35 in good health. The genes are TRBV12-3 or TRBV12-4 and TRBJ2-1; 9 bases agree with TRBD2. Here the CDR3 reads CASSLASGGENNEQFF. The CDR3 DNA is TGTGCCAGCAGTTTAGCTAGCGGGGGCGAAAACAATGAGCAGTTCTTC.